This is a list of T cell receptor beta chains from one sample in a study of blood T cell repertoires in COVID-19. TCRdb keeps only in-frame clones here, not all; method: immunoSEQ multiplex PCR. This sample carries over 200,000 clones, 70% to 90% of them seen once, and the ten largest clones take 10% to 15%. Sequenced: peripheral blood. These receptors were collected from a woman aged 18-29 years who had recovered from COVID-19. Both conserved end residues are part of each CDR3. D genes are given only for firm matches. For some rows the clone size is stated as once, few or many, or as a class when expanded; others skip it.

J gene,V gene,D gene,clone size,CDR3 length,CDR3 DNA,CDR3 protein
TRBJ1-6,TRBV28,TRBD1,-,16,TGTGCCAGCAGCCGCCGGACAGGGGCGTTTAATTCACCCCTCCACTTT,CASSRRTGAFNSPLHF
TRBJ2-5,TRBV9,-,-,14,TGTGCCAGCAGCGTGTCCGGGAACCAAGAGACCCAGTACTTC,CASSVSGNQETQYF
TRBJ1-2,TRBV19,TRBD1,-,15,TGTGCCAGTAGTGCAGGACAGGGGTCGGGCTATGGCTACACCTTC,CASSAGQGSGYGYTF
TRBJ1-2,TRBV5-4,-,-,15,TGTGCCAGCAGCTTGGAAGCAGGATCGAACTATGGCTACACCTTC,CASSLEAGSNYGYTF
TRBJ2-2,TRBV19,TRBD2,few,15,TGTGCCAGTAGTAGGGGGAGGGCCGGCACCGGGGAGCTGTTTTTT,CASSRGRAGTGELFF
TRBJ1-1,TRBV5-1,-,-,14,TGCGCCAGCAGCTTGGTAGCCGACAGCACTGAAGCTTTCTTT,CASSLVADSTEAFF
TRBJ2-3,TRBV9,-,-,13,TGTGCCAGCAGCGTAGCCGTTTCAGATACGCAGTATTTT,CASSVAVSDTQYF
TRBJ1-2,TRBV10-2,-,-,15,TGCGCCAGCAGTGAGTCGGCAGGGCGCGTTTATGGCTACACCTTC,CASSESAGRVYGYTF
TRBJ1-6,TRBV13,TRBD1,once,16,TGTGCCAGCAGCCCCAGACAGGGAGGCGTTAATTCACCCCTCCACTTT,CASSPRQGGVNSPLHF
TRBJ1-2,TRBV3-1/TRBV3-2,-,-,14,TGTGCCAGCAGCCAAGACTCGACAGGACTTGGCTACACCTTC,CASSQDSTGLGYTF
TRBJ1-2,TRBV19,TRBD1,-,15,TGTGCCAGTAGCACGAACAGGGGGCCCGGCTATGGCTACACCTTC,CASSTNRGPGYGYTF
TRBJ2-1,TRBV3-1/TRBV3-2,TRBD1,-,16,TGTGCCAGCAGCGTCCACGGACAGGGCGGCCACAATGAGCAGTTCTTC,CASSVHGQGGHNEQFF